This paragraph reports one T cell receptor (beta chain). The target antigen is unknown. TCRdb's copy holds only in-frame clones and misses some; the assay was immunoSEQ multiplex PCR. The sample shows around 200,000 clones, about 90% of them seen only once. The sample comes from a study of cytomegalovirus exposure and HLA in healthy donors. CDR1 and CDR2 (germline): MNHNY, SVGAGI (reference sequence). The CDR3 is made up of 13 amino acids. V was pared by 2 bases and J by 4 bases, with 6 bases between. General study results and limits: CMV antigen specificity of a few CMV-associated chains was confirmed in vitro. According to a later analysis, TCR clusters from the first cohort tended to co-occur in the 120 or so validation repertoires. The listing of roughly 160 TCR beta chains classed them as cytomegalovirus-associated. Reports described diagnosis of cytomegalovirus status by the classifier as highly specific and sensitive.

The receptor's source is a woman aged 18 to 35 in good health and CMV-seronegative. The chain employs TRBV6-6 and TRBJ1-5; unclear D gene. The sample was PBMCs. In DNA, the CDR3 is TGTGCCAGCAGTTACGATGCGAATCAGCCCCAGCATTTT. Its protein is CASSYDANQPQHF.